Each of the 22 T cell receptor beta chains below was sequenced from the same sample in a study of T-cell memory formation after mild COVID-19. TCRdb reanalysed the 5' RACE reads using MiXCR and keeps one entry per CDR3 protein. This sample has roughly 190,000 distinct CDR3 sequences, with 25% to 35% found just once. Specimen: PBMCs or a T cell subset sorted from them (not recorded which). Every receptor here comes from an adult woman who had mild COVID-19 (a few samples of this study predate the infection). Cell type and time point are not known.

This chain links TRBV2 with TRBJ1-5, with 9 nucleotides matching TRBD1. Unmatched junction bases numbered 3, after V lost 6 bases and J lost 6 bases. This CDR3 contains 13 residues. Germline V gene data show CDR1 as SNHLY and CDR2 as FYNNEI. As DNA, the CDR3 is TGTGCCAGCAGCGACAGGGGGGTTCAGCCCCAGCATTTT. This encodes CASSDRGVQPQHF.

The chain joins TRBV7-6 to TRBJ2-7, with 11 bases aligning to TRBD2. The V segment lost 4 bases and the J segment 4 bases; nucleotides outside the gene matches: 6. This CDR3 is built from 15 residues. The germline V gene encodes CDR1 SGHVS and CDR2 FNYEAQ. This CDR3 is CASSSTRLAGYEQYF. The CDR3 DNA reads TGTGCCAGCAGCTCAACCCGACTAGCGGGGTACGAGCAGTACTTC. Using reference TRBV7-6 and TRBJ2-7 for the parts outside the CDR3, the full variable domain is GAGVSQSPRYKVTKRGQDVALRCDPISGHVSLYWYRQALGQGPEFLTYFNYEAQQDKSGLPNDRFSAERPEGSISTLTIQRTEQRDSAMYRCASSSTRLAGYEQYFGPGTRLTVT.

The chain combines TRBV5-1 with TRBJ2-1; TRBD2 agrees at 7 bases. V was clipped by 6 bases and J by 6 bases; unmatched bases: 9. Germline assignment: CDR1 SGHRS and CDR2 YFSETQ. This CDR3 contains 14 residues. The CDR3 loop is CASNPGGVVNEQFF. The CDR3 DNA is TGCGCCAGCAACCCTGGGGGGGTAGTCAATGAGCAGTTCTTC.

The chain recombines TRBV18 with TRBJ1-1; 8 bases line up with TRBD1. CDR1 is KGHSH, CDR2 LQKENI, per germline. The CDR3 is 16 residues long. With V trimmed by 1 base and J by 1 base, 5 bases remained unmatched. The CDR3 nucleotides read TGTGCCAGCTCACCACTCGTGACAGGGGAGAACACTGAAGCTTTCTTT. Translating it yields CASSPLVTGENTEAFF.

This clonotype has more than one count but fewer than ten. The chain couples TRBV7-9 to TRBJ2-2; D is uncertain. The CDR3 is made up of 14 amino acids. CDR1 and CDR2 (germline): SEHNR, FQNEAQ (reference sequence). The V gene lost 8 bases and the J gene lost 6 bases, with 16 bases spanning the gap. The CDR3, as DNA: TGTGCCAGCTGGTCACTTCTCTTACCCGGGGAGCTGTTTTTT. The encoded protein is CASWSLLLPGELFF.

This clonotype has a handful of counts. The CDR3 bases are TGTGCCACCAGCAGAGATCGGGGGGTTCGGGAAGCTTTCTTT. It translates to CATSRDRGVREAFF. This chain joins TRBV15 and TRBJ1-1; D is perhaps TRBD1 (5 bases). V lost 0 bases, J lost 8 bases, and 13 bases lay in between. From germline, CDR1 is LNHNV and CDR2 YYDKDF (reference sequence). The CDR3 is made up of 14 amino acids.

The rearrangement uses TRBV5-1 and TRBJ2-3; 11 nucleotides align to TRBD2. The V and J ends lost 2 bases and 2 bases, in that order; junction bases with no gene match: 4. This CDR3 has 16 residues. Germline values: CDR1 SGHRS, CDR2 YFSETQ. The CDR3 protein is CASSFGTSGDTDTQYF. As DNA, the CDR3 is TGCGCCAGCAGCTTCGGGACTAGCGGAGACACAGATACGCAGTATTTT.

This chain uses TRBV5-8 with TRBJ1-1, with D possibly being TRBD1 (5 bases). The germline V and J ends were trimmed by 1 base and 5 bases, with 9 bases remaining between them. CDR3 length: 13 residues. CDR1 and CDR2 (germline): SGHTS, YDEGEE. The CDR3 DNA sequence: TGTGCCAGCAGCTTGATTAGGGGTACTGAAGCTTTCTTT. As protein: CASSLIRGTEAFF.

This clonotype was seen more than once but under ten times. The chain links TRBV10-3 to TRBJ2-5; TRBD2 agrees at 7 bases. Germline V gene lookup returns CDR1 ENHRY and CDR2 SYGVKD. This CDR3 has 14 amino acids. The trim removed 4 bases at V and 2 bases at J, leaving 4 bases unmatched. CDR3 residues: CAISGSAGQETQYF. The CDR3 coding sequence is TGTGCCATCAGTGGGTCAGCGGGGCAAGAGACCCAGTACTTC.

The chain recombines TRBV14 with TRBJ2-1; TRBD2 matches at 11 bases. The CDR3 has 18 residues. Trimming removed 4 bases from V and 0 bases from J; junction bases left unmatched: 8. Germline assignment: CDR1 SGHDN and CDR2 FVKESK. The CDR3 protein is CASSRWTSGSDSYNEQFF. The CDR3 DNA is TGTGCCAGCAGCCGATGGACTAGCGGGTCCGACTCCTACAATGAGCAGTTCTTC.

This clonotype qualifies as medium-sized. The rearrangement joins TRBV27 to TRBJ2-1; no clear D. V lost 2 bases to trimming and J lost 7 bases, with 12 bases between them. The germline gives CDR1 MNHEY, CDR2 SMNVEV (reference sequence). This CDR3 region has 14 residues. The CDR3 coding sequence is TGTGCCAGCAGTTTAACGCCCCTAGGAAATGAGCAGTTCTTC. Translating gives CASSLTPLGNEQFF.

The rearrangement uses TRBV12-3 or TRBV12-4 and TRBJ2-5; D is undetermined. Trimming took off 3 bases at V and 5 bases at J, with 4 bases between the two ends. The CDR3 has 11 residues. DNA of the CDR3: TGTGCCAGCAGTTTTAAGGAGACCCAGTACTTC. This gives the protein CASSFKETQYF.

This clonotype has only a few counts. The rearrangement links TRBV3-1 to TRBJ1-6, with D possibly being TRBD1 (5 bases). Germline assignment: CDR1 LGHDT and CDR2 YNNKEL (reference sequence). V dropped 4 bases and J dropped 5 bases, with 9 bases sitting between them. CDR3 length: 14 residues. In nucleotides, the CDR3 is TGTGCCAGCAGCCGGGCAGGGAATAATTCACCCCTCCACTTT. This codes for CASSRAGNNSPLHF.

The chain is built from TRBV11-2 and TRBJ1-1; D gene unclear. V lost 4 bases and J 6 bases, leaving 12 bases between the germline ends. The length of the CDR3 is 13 residues. Germline V lookup: CDR1 SGHAT, CDR2 FQNNGV. CDR3 loop: CASSSLAGSEAFF. DNA of the CDR3: TGTGCCAGCAGCTCGCTCGCGGGGTCTGAAGCTTTCTTT.

In this sample, this clonotype turned up a few times. The chain links TRBV6-6 to TRBJ1-5; D is undetermined. Germline CDR1 is MNHNY and CDR2 is SVGAGI (reference sequence). The ends were cut back, 2 bases at V and 0 bases at J, with 8 bases in the middle. The CDR3 runs 15 residues. The CDR3 protein is CASSYNPYSNQPQHF. The CDR3 DNA reads TGTGCCAGCAGTTACAACCCTTATAGCAATCAGCCCCAGCATTTT.

This clonotype has at least ten counts. V and J are TRBV5-1 and TRBJ2-5; the D is unclear. This CDR3 region has 13 residues. Trimming removed 0 bases from V and 0 bases from J, with 3 bases in between. Germline assignment: CDR1 SGHRS and CDR2 YFSETQ. The CDR3 region is CASSLGYQETQYF. The CDR3 DNA is TGCGCCAGCAGCTTGGGTTACCAAGAGACCCAGTACTTC.

The rearrangement uses TRBV9 and TRBJ2-7; tentatively, D is TRBD1 (6 bases). The germline V and J ends were trimmed by 1 base and 1 base, with 12 bases remaining between them. This CDR3 spans 15 amino acids. The germline CDR1 and CDR2 sequences are SGDLS and YYNGEE. The CDR3 DNA sequence: TGTGCCAGCAGCGTATCGCAGGGGCGTTCCTACGAGCAGTACTTC. The encoded protein is CASSVSQGRSYEQYF.

This clonotype was observed a single time. This rearrangement joins TRBV24-1 to TRBJ2-2; D is undetermined. Trimming removed 0 bases from V and 5 bases from J, with 6 bases in between. Germline CDR1 is KGHDR and CDR2 is SFDVKD. The CDR3 consists of 14 residues. CDR3: CATSDLRRTGELFF. For the CDR3, the DNA is TGTGCCACCAGTGATTTGCGGCGTACCGGGGAGCTGTTTTTT.

The CDR3 DNA is TGTGCCAGCACCCCCGGGGGTAGCGGGGTCTCAGAGACCCAGTACTTC. It encodes CASTPGGSGVSETQYF. The gene calls are TRBV5-5 and TRBJ2-5; TRBD2 matches at 8 bases. The CDR3 has 16 residues. Germline CDR1 and CDR2: SGHKS and YYEKEE (reference sequence). V was clipped by 6 bases and J by 4 bases; unmatched bases: 14.

V and J are TRBV18 and TRBJ1-4; TRBD1 matches at 8 bases. V dropped 6 bases and J dropped 8; count of bases not matched to a gene: 11. This CDR3 has 15 amino acids. Germline V gene data show CDR1 as KGHSH and CDR2 as LQKENI. CDR3 in amino acids: CASSPSTGGYEKLFF. The CDR3 DNA is TGTGCCAGCTCGCCCTCAACAGGGGGATACGAAAAACTGTTTTTT.

This clonotype was found a few times. The chain employs TRBV5-5 and TRBJ1-2; the match to TRBD1 covers 9 bases. The V gene's germline CDR1 is SGHKS and CDR2 YYEKEE (reference sequence). The V gene end was trimmed by 4 bases and the J gene end by 8 bases; junction bases not matched to a gene: 6. CDR3 size: 13 residues. CDR3 nucleotide sequence: TGTGCCAGCAGCGGTATACAGGGGGCCGGCTACACCTTC. Protein product: CASSGIQGAGYTF.

The chain uses TRBV5-1 and TRBJ2-1; TRBD1 or TRBD2 may be the D gene (6 bases each). Germline assignment: CDR1 SGHRS and CDR2 YFSETQ. V lost 0 bases, J lost 6 bases, and 16 bases lay in between. The CDR3 contains 16 residues. CDR3: CASSLAGGGRANEQFF. DNA for the CDR3: TGCGCCAGCAGCTTGGCCGGGGGCGGAAGGGCCAATGAGCAGTTCTTC.